Given below is one T cell receptor beta chain in context. Its target is not known. Repertoires were generated with immunoSEQ multiplex PCR, while TCRdb's copy carries only in-frame clones and drops some. Counted here are 13,000 to 15,000 clones, around 78% occurring once; the ten biggest clones make up approximately 17%. This entry is derived from a study of T cell repertoires in ileal Crohn's disease. General study points: Clonality above 26.8% at surgery always came with endoscopic recurrence.

Germline CDR1 reads SQVTM; CDR2 reads ANQGSEA. The CDR3 runs 14 residues. The ends were cut back, 6 bases at V and 8 bases at J, with 22 bases in the middle. The specimen sequenced was ileal tissue. This sequence was found in an adult with Crohn's disease. The gene calls are TRBV29-1 and TRBJ1-2; maybe TRBD1 (6 bases). The CDR3 protein is CSVWGGRGVKGYTF. The CDR3 DNA is TGCAGCGTCTGGGGGGGGCGCGGGGTAAAGGGCTACACCTTC.